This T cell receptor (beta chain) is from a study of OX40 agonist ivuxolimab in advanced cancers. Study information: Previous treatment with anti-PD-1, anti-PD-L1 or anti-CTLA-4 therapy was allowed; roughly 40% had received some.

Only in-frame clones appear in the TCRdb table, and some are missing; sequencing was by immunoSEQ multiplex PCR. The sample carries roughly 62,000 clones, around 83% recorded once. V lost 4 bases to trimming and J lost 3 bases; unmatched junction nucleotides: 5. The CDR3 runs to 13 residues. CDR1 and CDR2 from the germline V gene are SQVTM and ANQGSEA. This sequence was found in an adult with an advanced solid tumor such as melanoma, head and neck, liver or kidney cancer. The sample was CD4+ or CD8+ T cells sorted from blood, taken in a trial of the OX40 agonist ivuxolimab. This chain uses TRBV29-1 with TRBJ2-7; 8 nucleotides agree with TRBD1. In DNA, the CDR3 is TGCAGCGTTGGCGGGACAGGTGTCTACGAGCAGTACTTC. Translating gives CSVGGTGVYEQYF.